These 21 T cell receptor beta chains originate from one sample sequenced in a study of T-cell memory formation after mild COVID-19. TCRdb re-called the 5' RACE reads through MiXCR, storing one row per CDR3 protein. The sample shows about 150,000 distinct CDR3 sequences, less than 25% of them seen only once. Sequencing input: PBMCs or a T cell subset sorted from them (not recorded which). The source of these receptors is an adult woman who had mild COVID-19 (a few samples of this study predate the infection). Cell type and time point are not known.

This clonotype was seen once. The rearrangement joins TRBV5-5 to TRBJ1-3; D unresolved. Trimming stripped 1 base from V and 0 bases from J, with 11 bases between. Germline values: CDR1 SGHKS, CDR2 YYEKEE (reference sequence). This CDR3 is 16 amino acids long. The CDR3 region is CASSLSTFSSGNTIYF. CDR3 nucleotides: TGTGCCAGCAGCTTGTCGACATTTAGCTCTGGAAACACCATATATTTT. Drawing the rest from reference TRBV5-5 and TRBJ1-3, the complete variable domain is DAGVTQSPTHLIKTRGQQVTLRCSPISGHKSVSWYQQVLGQGPQFIFQYYEKEERGRGNFPDRFSARQFPNYSSELNVNALLLGDSALYLCASSLSTFSSGNTIYFGEGSWLTVV.

This clonotype was detected a few times. The chain uses TRBV7-6 and TRBJ2-1; no definite D call. Germline CDR1 SGHVS, CDR2 FNYEAQ. Trimming took 1 base from V and 8 from J, leaving 12 bases between them. The CDR3 is 14 residues long. The CDR3 loop is CASSLGVESDEQFF. The CDR3 region has the DNA TGTGCCAGCAGCTTAGGGGTAGAGAGCGATGAGCAGTTCTTC.

This clonotype was seen more than once but under ten times. The gene calls are TRBV7-8 and TRBJ1-1; D is undetermined. Germline CDR1 and CDR2: SGHVS and FQNEAQ. Trimming stripped 2 bases from V and 3 bases from J, with 7 bases between. This CDR3 is 13 amino acids long. CDR3 DNA: TGTGCCAGCAGCTTAACGGACCACACTGAAGCTTTCTTT. This encodes CASSLTDHTEAFF.

This chain links TRBV5-1 with TRBJ2-2, with D hard to call. The CDR3 totals 15 residues. The germline V gene has CDR1 SGHRS and CDR2 YFSETQ. Trimming took 0 bases from V and 1 from J, leaving 7 bases between them. The CDR3 loop reads CASSLADMNTGELFF. CDR3 nucleotide sequence: TGCGCCAGCAGCTTGGCCGATATGAACACCGGGGAGCTGTTTTTT.

A word on this clonotype: One end of the junction varies from germline; a read error may be responsible. The V and J genes are TRBV7-9 and TRBJ2-1, with 8 positions matching TRBD2. The CDR3 is made up of 18 amino acids. Germline-derived CDR1 and CDR2 are SEHNR and FQNEAQ (reference sequence). This CDR3 reads CDSSLSSGSGRRYGEQFF. The CDR3 nucleotides read TGTGACAGCAGCTTAAGCTCGGGGAGCGGGAGAAGATATGGTGAGCAGTTCTTC.

This clonotype has a single count. The V call is TRBV7-8, the J call TRBJ2-5; 9 bases agree with TRBD1. This CDR3 contains 15 residues. V lost 0 bases, J lost 2 bases, and 1 base stayed unmatched. CDR1 and CDR2 from the germline V gene are SGHVS and FQNEAQ. The CDR3 sequence: CASSLATGGQETQYF. CDR3 in DNA: TGTGCCAGCAGCTTAGCGACAGGGGGTCAAGAGACCCAGTACTTC.

The chain couples TRBV7-3 to TRBJ2-3; 9 bases align to TRBD1. CDR1 and CDR2 from the germline V gene are SGHTA and FQGTGA. J gave up 6 bases and V 3 bases, and 4 bases lay outside the gene matches. This CDR3 spans 14 amino acids. CDR3 residues: CASSFGQGQDTQYF. In DNA form, the CDR3 reads TGTGCCAGCAGCTTTGGACAGGGGCAGGATACGCAGTATTTT.

CDR3 nucleotides: TGCGCCAGCTTAGAAGGAGGAGATACGCAGTATTTT. It is translated as CASLEGGDTQYF. The chain employs TRBV5-1 and TRBJ2-3; D might be TRBD2 (5 bases). The CDR3 extends over 12 amino acids. Trimming stripped 7 bases from V and 5 bases from J, with 11 bases between. Germline V gives CDR1 SGHRS, CDR2 YFSETQ.

This clonotype was seen only a few times. The chain is built from TRBV6-1 and TRBJ2-2; D remains ambiguous. V shed 3 bases and J shed 1 base, with 6 bases lying between them. CDR1 and CDR2 (germline): MNHNS, SASEGT. This CDR3 has 14 residues. In nucleotides, the CDR3 is TGTGCCAGCAGTGAGGGTAGGAACACCGGGGAGCTGTTTTTT. This encodes CASSEGRNTGELFF.

The chain employs TRBV12-3 or TRBV12-4 and TRBJ2-3, with a weak D call TRBD2 (5 bases). This CDR3 is 16 amino acids long. V shed 6 bases and J shed 1 base, with 17 bases lying between them. CDR3 sequence: CASSPGLSWGTDTQYF. CDR3 sequence (DNA): TGTGCCAGCAGCCCCGGACTGAGCTGGGGCACAGATACGCAGTATTTT.

This clonotype has a handful of counts. The chain employs TRBV7-9 and TRBJ1-1; no clear D. The CDR3 totals 11 residues. The germline V gene has CDR1 SEHNR and CDR2 FQNEAQ (reference sequence). V lost 2 bases and J lost 7, with 5 bases in between. CDR3 amino acids: CASSLWGEAFF. The CDR3 DNA sequence: TGTGCCAGCAGCTTATGGGGTGAAGCTTTCTTT. The complete variable domain, with remaining parts taken from reference TRBV7-9 and TRBJ1-1, reads DTGVSQNPRHKITKRGQNVTFRCDPISEHNRLYWYRQTLGQGPEFLTYFQNEAQLEKSRLLSDRFSAERPKGSFSTLEIQRTEQGDSAMYLCASSLWGEAFFGQGTRLTVV.

The chain joins TRBV7-2 to TRBJ2-2, with D perhaps TRBD1 (6 bases). CDR1 and CDR2 (germline): SGHTA, FQGNSA. The CDR3 spans 14 residues. The ends were cut back, 6 bases at V and 3 bases at J, with 11 bases in the middle. CDR3 nucleotides: TGTGCCAGCAGACCCGGACAGTACACCGGGGAGCTGTTTTTT. As protein: CASRPGQYTGELFF.

The chain couples TRBV12-3 or TRBV12-4 to TRBJ1-5; D is undetermined. V was cut by 10 bases and J by 1 base, with 11 bases left in between. This CDR3 has 13 amino acids. CDR3 amino acids: CATPLKSNQPQHF. The CDR3 bases are TGTGCCACTCCTTTGAAAAGCAATCAGCCCCAGCATTTT.

This clonotype was counted at least ten times. The chain has TRBV6-2 or TRBV6-3 and TRBJ2-7; D ambiguous. V was shortened by 5 bases and J by 3 bases, with 5 bases between the two germline ends. Germline V gene sequence: CDR1 MNHEY, CDR2 SVGEGT. CDR3 size: 11 residues. CDR3 sequence reads: CASSPYYEQYF. In nucleotides, the CDR3 is TGTGCCAGCAGTCCTTACTACGAGCAGTACTTC.

This chain joins TRBV12-3 or TRBV12-4 and TRBJ1-5, with D hard to call. The CDR3 has 15 residues. Trimming pared 2 bases from V and 5 bases from J, leaving 13 bases between. The CDR3 is CASSLRMGRDQPQHF. CDR3 DNA: TGTGCCAGCAGTTTAAGGATGGGGAGGGATCAGCCCCAGCATTTT.

This clonotype was counted between two and nine times. V is TRBV7-9 and J is TRBJ2-2; D is ambiguous. Trimming took 4 bases from V and 2 from J, leaving 5 bases between them. Germline V CDR1 and CDR2: SEHNR, FQNEAQ (reference sequence). The CDR3 runs 13 residues. CDR3 loop: CASSSINTGELFF. CDR3 DNA sequence: TGTGCCAGCAGCTCTATAAACACCGGGGAGCTGTTTTTT.

The sample holds a few counts of this clonotype. V is TRBV6-4 and J is TRBJ2-2; tentatively, D is TRBD2 (5 bases). The CDR3 is made up of 12 amino acids. Deletions cut 6 bases from V and 3 bases from J, with 5 bases between. Germline CDR1 is MRHNA and CDR2 is SNTAGT. CDR3 protein: CASREDTGELFF. The CDR3 coding sequence is TGTGCCAGCAGGGAGGACACCGGGGAGCTGTTTTTT.

J is TRBJ2-1 and V is TRBV20-1; unclear D gene. The CDR3 length is 13 residues. Germline CDR1 and CDR2: DFQATT and SNEGSKA (reference sequence). Trimming stripped 6 bases from V and 7 bases from J, with 16 bases between. The CDR3 sequence is CSAEAADDNEQFF. For the CDR3, the DNA is TGCAGTGCCGAAGCTGCCGACGATAATGAGCAGTTCTTC.

This clonotype was seen only a few times. The CDR3 sequence is CAISDPGLAGGATTDTQYF. CDR3 nucleotides: TGTGCCATCAGTGACCCGGGACTAGCGGGGGGGGCAACCACAGATACGCAGTATTTT. This chain uses TRBV10-3 with TRBJ2-3; 16 positions match TRBD2. V lost 3 bases, J lost 2 bases, and 8 bases stayed unmatched. This CDR3 comprises 19 residues. Germline V lookup: CDR1 ENHRY, CDR2 SYGVKD.

The rearrangement uses TRBV29-1 and TRBJ2-7; D perhaps matches TRBD2 (5 bases). Germline values: CDR1 SQVTM, CDR2 ANQGSEA. Between the trimmed V and J ends, which lost 4 bases and 2 bases, there was a span of 9 bases. The CDR3 is 12 amino acids. DNA for the CDR3: TGCAGCGTTGGACGGGATACCTACGAGCAGTACTTC. It codes for CSVGRDTYEQYF.

In its sample, this clonotype was seen a few times. This chain joins TRBV5-1 and TRBJ2-7; TRBD1 or TRBD2 may be the D gene (5 bases each). V dropped 1 base and J dropped 2 bases, with 7 bases sitting between them. The germline V gene encodes CDR1 SGHRS and CDR2 YFSETQ. This CDR3 is built from 13 residues. The CDR3: CASSLRGPYEQYF. The CDR3 bases are TGCGCCAGCAGCTTGAGGGGACCCTACGAGCAGTACTTC.